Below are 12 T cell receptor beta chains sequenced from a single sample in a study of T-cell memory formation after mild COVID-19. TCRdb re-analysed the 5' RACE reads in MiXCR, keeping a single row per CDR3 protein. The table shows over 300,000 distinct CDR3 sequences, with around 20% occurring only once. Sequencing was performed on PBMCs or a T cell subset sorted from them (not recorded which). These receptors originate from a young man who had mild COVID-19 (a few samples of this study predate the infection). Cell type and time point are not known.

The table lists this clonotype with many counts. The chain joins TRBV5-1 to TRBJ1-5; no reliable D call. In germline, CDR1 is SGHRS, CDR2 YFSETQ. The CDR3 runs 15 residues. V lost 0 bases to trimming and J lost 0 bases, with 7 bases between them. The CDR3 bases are TGCGCCAGCAGCTTGGTGCCAGATAGCAATCAGCCCCAGCATTTT. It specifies CASSLVPDSNQPQHF.

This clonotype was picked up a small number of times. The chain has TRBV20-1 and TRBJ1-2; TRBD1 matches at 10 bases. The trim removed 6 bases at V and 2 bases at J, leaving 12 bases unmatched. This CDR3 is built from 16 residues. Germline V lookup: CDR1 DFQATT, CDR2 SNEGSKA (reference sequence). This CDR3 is CSAPGTGDGINYGYTF. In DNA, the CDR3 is TGCAGTGCGCCCGGGACAGGGGATGGGATAAACTATGGCTACACCTTC.

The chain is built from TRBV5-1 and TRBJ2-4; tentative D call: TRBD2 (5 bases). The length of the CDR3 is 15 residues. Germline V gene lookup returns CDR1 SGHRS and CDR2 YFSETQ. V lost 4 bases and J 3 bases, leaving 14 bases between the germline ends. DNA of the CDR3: TGCGCCAGCAGCCCACTAGGCTTTGACAAAAACATTCAGTACTTC. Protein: CASSPLGFDKNIQYF. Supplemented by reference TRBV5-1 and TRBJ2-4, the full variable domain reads KAGVTQTPRYLIKTRGQQVTLSCSPISGHRSVSWYQQTPGQGLQFLFEYFSETQRNKGNFPGRFSGRQFSNSRSEMNVSTLELGDSALYLCASSPLGFDKNIQYFGAGTRLSVL.

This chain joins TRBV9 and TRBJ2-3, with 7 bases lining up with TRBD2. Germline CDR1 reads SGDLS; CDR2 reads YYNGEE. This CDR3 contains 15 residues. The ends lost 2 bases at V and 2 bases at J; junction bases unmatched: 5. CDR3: CASSVFLAATDTQYF. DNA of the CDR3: TGTGCCAGCAGCGTCTTTCTAGCGGCCACAGATACGCAGTATTTT.

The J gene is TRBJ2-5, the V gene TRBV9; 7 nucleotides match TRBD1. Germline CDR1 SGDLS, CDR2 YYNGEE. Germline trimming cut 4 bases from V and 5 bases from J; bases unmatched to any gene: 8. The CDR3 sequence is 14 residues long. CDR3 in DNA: TGTGCCAGCAGCTCACCAGGGGGTAGGGAGACCCAGTACTTC. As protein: CASSSPGGRETQYF.

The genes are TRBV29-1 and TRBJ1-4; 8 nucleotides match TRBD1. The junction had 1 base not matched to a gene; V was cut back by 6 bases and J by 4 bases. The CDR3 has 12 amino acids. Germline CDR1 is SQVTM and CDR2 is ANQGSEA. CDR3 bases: TGCAGCGTGACAGGGGATAATGAAAAACTGTTTTTT. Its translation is CSVTGDNEKLFF.

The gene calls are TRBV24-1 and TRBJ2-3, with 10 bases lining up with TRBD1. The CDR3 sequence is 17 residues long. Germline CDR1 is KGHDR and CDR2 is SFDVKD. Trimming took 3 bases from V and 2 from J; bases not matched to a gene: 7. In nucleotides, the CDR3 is TGTGCCACCAGTGATCCCCCCGGGACAGGGGACACAGATACGCAGTATTTT. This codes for CATSDPPGTGDTDTQYF.

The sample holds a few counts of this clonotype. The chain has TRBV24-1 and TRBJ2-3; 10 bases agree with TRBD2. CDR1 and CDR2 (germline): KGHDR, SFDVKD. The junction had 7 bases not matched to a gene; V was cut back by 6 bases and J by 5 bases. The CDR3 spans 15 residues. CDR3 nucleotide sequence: TGTGCCACCAGTACCAGCGGGGGGGCCGGAGATACGCAGTATTTT. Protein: CATSTSGGAGDTQYF.

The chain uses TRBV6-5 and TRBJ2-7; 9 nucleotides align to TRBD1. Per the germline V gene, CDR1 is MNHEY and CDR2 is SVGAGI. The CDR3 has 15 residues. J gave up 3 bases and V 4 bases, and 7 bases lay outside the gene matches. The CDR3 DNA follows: TGTGCCAGCAGTTCACCGGGACAGGGCATCTACGAGCAGTACTTC. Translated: CASSSPGQGIYEQYF.

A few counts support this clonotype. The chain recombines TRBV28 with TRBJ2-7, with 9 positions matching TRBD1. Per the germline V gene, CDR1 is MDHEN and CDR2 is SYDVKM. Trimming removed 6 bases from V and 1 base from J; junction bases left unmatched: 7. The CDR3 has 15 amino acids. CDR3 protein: CASSRSGTGSYEQYV. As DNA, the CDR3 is TGTGCCAGCAGCCGGTCAGGGACAGGGTCCTACGAGCAGTACGTC.

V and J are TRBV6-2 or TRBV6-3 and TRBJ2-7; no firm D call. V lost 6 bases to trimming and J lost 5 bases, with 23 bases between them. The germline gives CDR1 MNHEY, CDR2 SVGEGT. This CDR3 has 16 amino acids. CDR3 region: CASSRNQRLGAHEQYF. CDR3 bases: TGTGCCAGCAGCCGGAACCAAAGGCTAGGAGCCCACGAGCAGTACTTC.

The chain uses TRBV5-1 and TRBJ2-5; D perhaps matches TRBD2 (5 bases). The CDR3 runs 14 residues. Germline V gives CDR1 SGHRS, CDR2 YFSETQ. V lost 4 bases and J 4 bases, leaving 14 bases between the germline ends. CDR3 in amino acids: CASSPHGERETQYF. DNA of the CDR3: TGCGCCAGCAGCCCTCACGGGGAGCGAGAGACCCAGTACTTC.